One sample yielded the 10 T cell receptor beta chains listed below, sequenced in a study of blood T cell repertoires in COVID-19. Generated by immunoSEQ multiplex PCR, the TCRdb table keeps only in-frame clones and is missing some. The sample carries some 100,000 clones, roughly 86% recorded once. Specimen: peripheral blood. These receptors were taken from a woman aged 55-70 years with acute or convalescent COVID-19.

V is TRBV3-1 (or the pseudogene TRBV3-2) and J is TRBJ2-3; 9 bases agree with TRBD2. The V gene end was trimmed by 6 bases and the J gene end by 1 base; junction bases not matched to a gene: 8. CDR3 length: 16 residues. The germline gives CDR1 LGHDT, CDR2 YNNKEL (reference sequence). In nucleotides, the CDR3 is TGTGCCAGCAGTCCGTTAGCGGGAGCGGGCACAGATACGCAGTATTTT. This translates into CASSPLAGAGTDTQYF.

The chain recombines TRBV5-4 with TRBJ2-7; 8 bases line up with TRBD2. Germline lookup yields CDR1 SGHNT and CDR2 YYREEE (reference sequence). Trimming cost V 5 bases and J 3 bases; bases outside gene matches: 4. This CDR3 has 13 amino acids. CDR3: CASRLAGSYEQYF. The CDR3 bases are TGTGCCAGCAGGTTAGCGGGGAGCTACGAGCAGTACTTC.

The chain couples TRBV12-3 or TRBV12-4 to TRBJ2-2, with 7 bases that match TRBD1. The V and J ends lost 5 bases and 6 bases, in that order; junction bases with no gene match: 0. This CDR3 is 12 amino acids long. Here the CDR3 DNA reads TGTGCCAGCAGTACAGGGGCCGGGGAGCTGTTTTTT. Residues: CASSTGAGELFF.

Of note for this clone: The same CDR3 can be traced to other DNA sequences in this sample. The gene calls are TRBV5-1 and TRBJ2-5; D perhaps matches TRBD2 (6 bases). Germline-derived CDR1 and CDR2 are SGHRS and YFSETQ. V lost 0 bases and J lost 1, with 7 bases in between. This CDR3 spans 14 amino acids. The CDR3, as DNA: TGCGCCAGCAGCTTGGGCGGGGTCCAAGAGACCCAGTACTTC. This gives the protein CASSLGGVQETQYF.

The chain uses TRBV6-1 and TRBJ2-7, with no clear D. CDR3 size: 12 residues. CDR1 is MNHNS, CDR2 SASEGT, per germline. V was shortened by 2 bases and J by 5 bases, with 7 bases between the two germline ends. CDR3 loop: CASSESGHEQYV. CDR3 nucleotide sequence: TGTGCCAGCAGTGAAAGTGGGCACGAGCAGTACGTC.

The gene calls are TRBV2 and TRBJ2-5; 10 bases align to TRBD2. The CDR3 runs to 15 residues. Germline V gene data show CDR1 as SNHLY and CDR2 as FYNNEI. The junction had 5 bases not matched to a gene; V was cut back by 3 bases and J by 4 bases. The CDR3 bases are TGTGCCAGCAGTGACAGGCTAGCGGGAGCAGAGACCCAGTACTTC. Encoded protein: CASSDRLAGAETQYF.

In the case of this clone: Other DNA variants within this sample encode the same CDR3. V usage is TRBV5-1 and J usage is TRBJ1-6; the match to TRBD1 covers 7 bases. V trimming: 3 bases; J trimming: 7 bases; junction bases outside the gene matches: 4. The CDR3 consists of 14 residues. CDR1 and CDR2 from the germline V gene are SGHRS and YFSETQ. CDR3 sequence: CASSSGTVNSPLHF. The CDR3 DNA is TGCGCCAGCAGCTCGGGGACAGTCAATTCACCCCTCCACTTT. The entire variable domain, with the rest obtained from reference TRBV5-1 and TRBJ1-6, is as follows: KAGVTQTPRYLIKTRGQQVTLSCSPISGHRSVSWYQQTPGQGLQFLFEYFSETQRNKGNFPGRFSGRQFSNSRSEMNVSTLELGDSALYLCASSSGTVNSPLHFGNGTRLTVT.

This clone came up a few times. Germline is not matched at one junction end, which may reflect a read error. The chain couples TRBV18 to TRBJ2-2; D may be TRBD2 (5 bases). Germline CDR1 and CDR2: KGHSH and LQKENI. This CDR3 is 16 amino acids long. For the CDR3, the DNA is TGTGCCAGCTCACTAGGAGGTGGGATGAACCCCGGGGAGCTGTTTTTT. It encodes CASSLGGGMNPGELFF.

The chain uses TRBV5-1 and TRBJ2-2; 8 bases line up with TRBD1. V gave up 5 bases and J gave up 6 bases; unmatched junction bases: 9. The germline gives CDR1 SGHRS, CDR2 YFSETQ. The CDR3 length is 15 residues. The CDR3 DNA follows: TGCGCCAGCAGGACCGGACAGGGCGGCGCCGGGGAGCTGTTTTTT. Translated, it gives CASRTGQGGAGELFF. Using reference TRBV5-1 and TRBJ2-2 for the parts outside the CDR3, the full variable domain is KAGVTQTPRYLIKTRGQQVTLSCSPISGHRSVSWYQQTPGQGLQFLFEYFSETQRNKGNFPGRFSGRQFSNSRSEMNVSTLELGDSALYLCASRTGQGGAGELFFGEGSRLTVL.

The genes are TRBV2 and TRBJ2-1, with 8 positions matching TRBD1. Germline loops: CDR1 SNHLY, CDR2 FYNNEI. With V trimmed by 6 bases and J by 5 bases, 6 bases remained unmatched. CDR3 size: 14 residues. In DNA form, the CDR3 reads TGTGCCAGCAGCGCCCGGACAGGGAACAATGAGCAGTTCTTC. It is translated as CASSARTGNNEQFF.